These 2 T cell receptor beta chains were all obtained from the same sample, sequenced in a study of blood T cell repertoires in COVID-19. TCRdb keeps only in-frame clones here, not all; method: immunoSEQ multiplex PCR. The sample gives 220,000 or so clones, 75% to 85% of which show up once; roughly 8.2% is in the top ten. Sequenced input: peripheral blood. These receptors all stem from a woman older than 75 with COVID-19, enrolled during active disease.

The sample holds a few counts of this clone. This rearrangement joins TRBV12-3 or TRBV12-4 to TRBJ1-5; 7 bases are a match to TRBD1. J lost 6 bases, V lost 5 bases, and 4 bases had no gene match. CDR3 length equals 13 residues. The CDR3 loop reads CASSQQGTQPQHF. CDR3 DNA: TGTGCCAGCAGTCAACAGGGGACTCAGCCCCAGCATTTT.

V and J are TRBV19 and TRBJ2-5; the match to TRBD1 covers 8 bases. V gave up 5 bases and J gave up 4 bases; unmatched junction bases: 9. This CDR3 contains 15 residues. Looked up from germline, CDR1 is LNHDA and CDR2 is SQIVND (reference sequence). The CDR3 reads CASSEWTGSVETQYF. CDR3 nucleotides: TGTGCCAGTAGTGAGTGGACAGGGAGTGTAGAGACCCAGTACTTC.